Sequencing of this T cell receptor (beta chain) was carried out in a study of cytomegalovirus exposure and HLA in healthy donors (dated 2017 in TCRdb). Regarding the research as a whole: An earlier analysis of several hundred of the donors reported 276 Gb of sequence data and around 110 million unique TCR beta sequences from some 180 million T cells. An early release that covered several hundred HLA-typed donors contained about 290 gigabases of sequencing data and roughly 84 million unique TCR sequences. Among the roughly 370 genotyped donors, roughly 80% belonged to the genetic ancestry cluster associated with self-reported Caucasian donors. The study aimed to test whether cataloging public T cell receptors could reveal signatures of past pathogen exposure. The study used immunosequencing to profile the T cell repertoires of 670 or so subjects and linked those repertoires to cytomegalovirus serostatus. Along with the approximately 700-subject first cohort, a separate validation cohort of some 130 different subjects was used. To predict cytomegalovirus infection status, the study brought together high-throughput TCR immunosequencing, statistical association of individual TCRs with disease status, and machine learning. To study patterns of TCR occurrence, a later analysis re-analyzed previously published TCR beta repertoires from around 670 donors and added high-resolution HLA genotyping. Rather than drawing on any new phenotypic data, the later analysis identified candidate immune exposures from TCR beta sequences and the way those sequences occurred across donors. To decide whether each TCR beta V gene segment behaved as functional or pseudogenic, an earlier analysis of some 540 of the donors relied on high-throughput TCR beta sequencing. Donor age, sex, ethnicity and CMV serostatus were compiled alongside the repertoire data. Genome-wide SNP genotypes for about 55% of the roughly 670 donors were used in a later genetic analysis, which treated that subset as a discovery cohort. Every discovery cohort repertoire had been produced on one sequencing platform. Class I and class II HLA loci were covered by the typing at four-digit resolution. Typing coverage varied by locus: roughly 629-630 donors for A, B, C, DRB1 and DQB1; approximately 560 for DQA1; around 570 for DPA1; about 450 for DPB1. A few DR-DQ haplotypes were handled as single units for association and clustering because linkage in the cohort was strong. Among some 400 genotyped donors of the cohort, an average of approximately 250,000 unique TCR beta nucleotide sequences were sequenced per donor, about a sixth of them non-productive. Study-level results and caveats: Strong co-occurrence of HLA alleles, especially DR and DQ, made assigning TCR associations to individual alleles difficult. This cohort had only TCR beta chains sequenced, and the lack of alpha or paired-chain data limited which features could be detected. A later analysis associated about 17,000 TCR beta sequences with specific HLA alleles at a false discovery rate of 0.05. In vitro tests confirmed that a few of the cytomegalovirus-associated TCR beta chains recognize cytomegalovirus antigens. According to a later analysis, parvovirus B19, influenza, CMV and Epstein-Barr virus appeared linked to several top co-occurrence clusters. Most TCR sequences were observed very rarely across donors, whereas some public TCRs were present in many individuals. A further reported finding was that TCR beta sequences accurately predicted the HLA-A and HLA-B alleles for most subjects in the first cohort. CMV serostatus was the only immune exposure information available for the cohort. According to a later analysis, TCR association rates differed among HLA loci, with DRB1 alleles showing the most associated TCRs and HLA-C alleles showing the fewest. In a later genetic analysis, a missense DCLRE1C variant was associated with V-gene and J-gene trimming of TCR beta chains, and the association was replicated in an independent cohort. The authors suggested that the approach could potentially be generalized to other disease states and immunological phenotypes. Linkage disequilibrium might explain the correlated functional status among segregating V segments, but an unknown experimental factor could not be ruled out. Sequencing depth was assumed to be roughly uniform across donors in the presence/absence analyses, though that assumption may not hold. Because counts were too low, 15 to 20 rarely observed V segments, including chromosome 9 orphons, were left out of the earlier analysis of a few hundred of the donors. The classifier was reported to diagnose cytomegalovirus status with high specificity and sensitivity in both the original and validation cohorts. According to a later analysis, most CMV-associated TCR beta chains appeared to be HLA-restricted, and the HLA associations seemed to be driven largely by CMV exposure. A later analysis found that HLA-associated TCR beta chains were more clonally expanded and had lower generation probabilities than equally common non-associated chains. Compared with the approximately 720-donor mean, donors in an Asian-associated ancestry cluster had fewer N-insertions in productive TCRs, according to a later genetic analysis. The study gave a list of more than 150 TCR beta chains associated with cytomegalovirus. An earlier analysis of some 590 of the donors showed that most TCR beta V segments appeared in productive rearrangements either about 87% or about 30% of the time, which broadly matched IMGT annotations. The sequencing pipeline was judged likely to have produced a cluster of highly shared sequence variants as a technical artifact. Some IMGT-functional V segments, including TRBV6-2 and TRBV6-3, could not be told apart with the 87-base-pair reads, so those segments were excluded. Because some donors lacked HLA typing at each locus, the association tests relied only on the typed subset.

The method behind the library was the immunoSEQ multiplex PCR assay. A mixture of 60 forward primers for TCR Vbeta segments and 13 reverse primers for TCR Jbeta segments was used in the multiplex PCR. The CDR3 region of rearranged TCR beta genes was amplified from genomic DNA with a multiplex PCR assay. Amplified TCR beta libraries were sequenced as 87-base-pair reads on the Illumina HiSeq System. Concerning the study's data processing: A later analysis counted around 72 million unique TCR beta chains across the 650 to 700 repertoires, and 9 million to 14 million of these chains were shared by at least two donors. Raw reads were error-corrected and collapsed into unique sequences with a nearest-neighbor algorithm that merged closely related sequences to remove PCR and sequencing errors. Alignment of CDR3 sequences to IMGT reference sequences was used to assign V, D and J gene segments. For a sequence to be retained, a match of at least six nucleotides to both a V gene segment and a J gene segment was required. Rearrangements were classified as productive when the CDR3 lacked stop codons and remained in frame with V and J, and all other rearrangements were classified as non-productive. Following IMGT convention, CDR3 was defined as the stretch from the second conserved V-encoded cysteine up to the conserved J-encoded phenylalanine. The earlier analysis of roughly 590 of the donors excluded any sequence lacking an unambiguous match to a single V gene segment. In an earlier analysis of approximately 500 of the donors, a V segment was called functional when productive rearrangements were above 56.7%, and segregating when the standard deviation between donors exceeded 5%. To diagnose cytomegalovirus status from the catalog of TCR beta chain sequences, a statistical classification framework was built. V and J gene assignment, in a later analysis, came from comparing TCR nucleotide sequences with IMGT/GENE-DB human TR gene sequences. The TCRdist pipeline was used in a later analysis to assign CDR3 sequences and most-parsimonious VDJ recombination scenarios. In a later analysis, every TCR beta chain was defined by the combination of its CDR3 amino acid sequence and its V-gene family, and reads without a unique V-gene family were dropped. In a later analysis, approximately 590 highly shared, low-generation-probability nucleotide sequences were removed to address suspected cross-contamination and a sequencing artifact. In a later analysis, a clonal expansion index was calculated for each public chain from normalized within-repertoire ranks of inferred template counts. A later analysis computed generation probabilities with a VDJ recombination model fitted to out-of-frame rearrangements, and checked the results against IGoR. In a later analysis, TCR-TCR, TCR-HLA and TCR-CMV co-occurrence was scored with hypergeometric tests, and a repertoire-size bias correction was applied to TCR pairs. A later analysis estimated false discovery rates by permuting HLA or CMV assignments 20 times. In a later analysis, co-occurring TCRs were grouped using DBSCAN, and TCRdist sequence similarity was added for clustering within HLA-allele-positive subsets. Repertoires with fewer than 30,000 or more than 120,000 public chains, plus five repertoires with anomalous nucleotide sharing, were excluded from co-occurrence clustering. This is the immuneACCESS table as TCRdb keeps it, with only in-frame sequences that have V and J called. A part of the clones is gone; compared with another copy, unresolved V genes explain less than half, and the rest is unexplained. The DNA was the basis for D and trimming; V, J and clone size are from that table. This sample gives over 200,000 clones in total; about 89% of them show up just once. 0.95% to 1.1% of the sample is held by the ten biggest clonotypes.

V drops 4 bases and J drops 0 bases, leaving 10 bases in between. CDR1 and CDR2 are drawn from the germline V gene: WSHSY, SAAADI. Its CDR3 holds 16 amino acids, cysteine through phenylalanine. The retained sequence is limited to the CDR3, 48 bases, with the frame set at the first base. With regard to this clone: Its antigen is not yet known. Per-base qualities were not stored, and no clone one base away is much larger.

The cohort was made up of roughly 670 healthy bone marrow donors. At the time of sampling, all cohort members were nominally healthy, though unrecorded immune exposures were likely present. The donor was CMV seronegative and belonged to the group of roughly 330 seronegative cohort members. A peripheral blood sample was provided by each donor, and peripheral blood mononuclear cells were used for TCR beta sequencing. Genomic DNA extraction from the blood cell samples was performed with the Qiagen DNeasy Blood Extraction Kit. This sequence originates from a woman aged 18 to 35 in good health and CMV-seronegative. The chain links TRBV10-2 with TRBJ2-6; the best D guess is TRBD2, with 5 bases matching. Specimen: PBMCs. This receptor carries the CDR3 CASSVAGPSGANVLTF. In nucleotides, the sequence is TGCGCCAGCAGTGTCGCGGGTCCCTCTGGGGCCAACGTCCTGACTTTC.